The 17 T cell receptor beta chains below come from one sample, sequenced in a study of lymphopenia after photon versus proton radiotherapy. The repertoire was sequenced with immunoSEQ multiplex PCR; TCRdb's copy has only in-frame clones and lacks some. The sample has around 53,000 clones, around 88% seen once. The source material was peripheral blood, sampled from a patient treated with photon-based radiotherapy. The receptors originated from a man aged 50-60 years with gastric cancer.

The V and J genes are TRBV4-2 and TRBJ1-2; 7 bases agree with TRBD1. Per germline, CDR1 LGHNA and CDR2 YNFKEQ. The V and J ends lost 4 bases and 3 bases, in that order; junction bases with no gene match: 8. This CDR3 spans 15 amino acids. The CDR3 spells CASSRGGGVDYGYTF. The CDR3 nucleotides are TGTGCCAGCAGCCGAGGAGGGGGCGTCGACTATGGCTACACCTTC.

V is TRBV28 and J is TRBJ1-2; the match to TRBD1 covers 8 bases. CDR1 and CDR2 (germline): MDHEN, SYDVKM. The CDR3 extends over 14 amino acids. V dropped 6 bases and J dropped 4; count of bases not matched to a gene: 7. The CDR3 DNA follows: TGTGCCAGCAGGCGAGGGACAGGCGGCTATGGCTACACCTTC. Its protein is CASRRGTGGYGYTF.

The rearrangement uses TRBV5-1 and TRBJ2-7; 13 nucleotides agree with TRBD2. The CDR3 length is 15 residues. V shed 5 bases, J shed 1 base, and the junction held 3 bases outside the gene matches. Germline V gene sequence: CDR1 SGHRS, CDR2 YFSETQ. DNA of the CDR3: TGCGCCAGCAGGTCGGGACTAGCGGGATCCTACGAGCAGTACTTC. This sequence encodes CASRSGLAGSYEQYF.

The rearrangement joins TRBV5-4 to TRBJ2-3; 12 positions agree with TRBD2. V lost 6 bases to trimming and J lost 0 bases; unmatched junction nucleotides: 2. CDR1 and CDR2 (germline): SGHNT, YYREEE (reference sequence). This CDR3 spans 15 amino acids. CDR3 DNA: TGTGCCAGCAAACTAGCGGGAGGAAGCACAGATACGCAGTATTTT. Protein: CASKLAGGSTDTQYF. The full variable domain, in which reference TRBV5-4 and TRBJ2-3 provide the parts outside the CDR3, is ETGVTQSPTHLIKTRGQQVTLRCSSQSGHNTVSWYQQALGQGPQFIFQYYREEENGRGNFPPRFSGLQFPNYSSELNVNALELDDSALYLCASKLAGGSTDTQYFGPGTRLTVL.

The CDR3 loop is CASSHGQVDTEAFF. CDR3 bases: TGCGCCAGCAGCCACGGACAGGTAGACACTGAAGCTTTCTTT. The chain recombines TRBV4-3 with TRBJ1-1; 7 bases match TRBD1. The CDR3 contains 14 residues. V shed 3 bases, J shed 3 bases, and the junction held 4 bases outside the gene matches. Germline V gene data show CDR1 as LGHNA and CDR2 as YSLEER.

The chain employs TRBV9 and TRBJ2-3; TRBD2 matches at 8 bases. Germline V gene data show CDR1 as SGDLS and CDR2 as YYNGEE. This CDR3 comprises 16 residues. The ends lost 2 bases at V and 7 bases at J; junction bases unmatched: 12. The CDR3 loop reads CASSVARAGERNTQYF. As DNA, the CDR3 is TGTGCCAGCAGCGTCGCACGAGCGGGAGAACGGAATACGCAGTATTTT. Based on the CDR3 plus reference TRBV9 and TRBJ2-3, the full variable domain is DSGVTQTPKHLITATGQRVTLRCSPRSGDLSVYWYQQSLDQGLQFLIQYYNGEERAKGNILERFSAQQFPDLHSELNLSSLELGDSALYFCASSVARAGERNTQYFGPGTRLTVL.

The chain couples TRBV9 to TRBJ2-7; 8 positions agree with TRBD1. The germline gives CDR1 SGDLS, CDR2 YYNGEE. The CDR3 runs 16 residues. The ends lost 3 bases at V and 1 base at J; junction bases unmatched: 9. CDR3 loop: CASSARLGQGSYEQYF. The CDR3 DNA follows: TGTGCCAGCAGCGCTCGCCTCGGACAGGGATCCTACGAGCAGTACTTC.

This clone is a singleton in its sample. The rearrangement links TRBV19 to TRBJ1-5; D might be TRBD1 (6 bases). The CDR3 extends over 16 amino acids. Germline V gene data show CDR1 as LNHDA and CDR2 as SQIVND (reference sequence). Trimming shortened V by 9 bases and J by 1 base, and 19 bases separated the two germline ends. The CDR3 DNA follows: TGTGCCAGCCAAACAGGGAACTCCGCGAGCAATCAGCCCCAGCATTTT. It is translated as CASQTGNSASNQPQHF.

The J gene is TRBJ1-1, the V gene TRBV5-1; D gene ambiguous. The CDR3 totals 14 residues. Germline CDR1 is SGHRS and CDR2 is YFSETQ. V lost 0 bases to trimming and J lost 3 bases, with 9 bases between them. As DNA, the CDR3 is TGCGCCAGCAGCTTGGCGTCTGGGCACACTGAAGCTTTCTTT. This gives the protein CASSLASGHTEAFF.

The chain employs TRBV29-1 and TRBJ1-1, with TRBD1 matching 7 bases. Trimming removed 6 bases from V and 10 bases from J; junction bases left unmatched: 8. The V gene's germline CDR1 is SQVTM and CDR2 ANQGSEA. CDR3 length equals 11 residues. The DNA of the CDR3 is TGCAGCGTGGAGGGGGCGCGGGGAGCTTTCTTT. It specifies CSVEGARGAFF.

The rearrangement joins TRBV7-2 to TRBJ2-3, with 7 bases that match TRBD1. CDR3 length equals 15 residues. Germline values: CDR1 SGHTA, CDR2 FQGNSA. J gave up 1 base and V 3 bases, and 4 bases lay outside the gene matches. The CDR3 is CASSLNQGGTDTQYF. CDR3 bases: TGTGCCAGCAGCTTGAACCAGGGGGGCACAGATACGCAGTATTTT.

The CDR3 spells CASSLGGSSGNTIYF. DNA for the CDR3: TGTGCCAGCAGCTTGGGGGGCTCCTCTGGAAACACCATATATTTT. The gene calls are TRBV5-4 and TRBJ1-3; tentative D call: TRBD1 (5 bases). CDR3 length: 15 residues. Germline lookup yields CDR1 SGHNT and CDR2 YYREEE (reference sequence). V shed 0 bases and J shed 0 bases, with 7 bases lying between them.

The rearrangement links TRBV7-3 to TRBJ2-2; a possible D gene is TRBD1 (5 bases). Trimming took 7 bases from V and 4 from J, leaving 13 bases between them. Germline CDR1 and CDR2: SGHTA and FQGTGA. The CDR3 spans 14 residues. CDR3 region: CASTYQGGTGELFF. For the CDR3, the DNA is TGTGCCAGCACCTACCAGGGTGGCACCGGGGAGCTGTTTTTT.

In this sample, this clone turned up once. The V and J genes are TRBV25-1 and TRBJ1-6; TRBD1 agrees at 8 bases. This CDR3 region has 14 residues. The V and J ends lost 6 bases and 8 bases, in that order; junction bases with no gene match: 6. Germline CDR1 is MGHDK and CDR2 is SYGVNS. The CDR3 spells CASSLTGGDSPLHF. For the CDR3, the DNA is TGTGCCAGCAGCTTAACAGGGGGTGATTCACCCCTCCACTTT.

The chain employs TRBV11-2 and TRBJ2-3; 11 bases are shared with TRBD2. The CDR3 has 17 residues. The V segment lost 3 bases and the J segment 2 bases; nucleotides outside the gene matches: 7. Germline CDR1 reads SGHAT; CDR2 reads FQNNGV. The CDR3 loop is CASSLSGTSGTTDTQYF. The CDR3 DNA sequence: TGTGCCAGCAGCTTGTCCGGGACTAGCGGAACCACAGATACGCAGTATTTT.

The chain uses TRBV10-3 and TRBJ2-3; no clear D gene. Germline V gene sequence: CDR1 ENHRY, CDR2 SYGVKD. Trimming cost V 2 bases and J 4 bases, with 7 bases left between them. This CDR3 has 13 residues. CDR3 in amino acids: CAISERAADTQYF. As DNA, the CDR3 is TGTGCCATCAGTGAGAGGGCGGCAGATACGCAGTATTTT.

The chain is built from TRBV28 and TRBJ1-4; 10 nucleotides align to TRBD1. Germline CDR1 reads MDHEN; CDR2 reads SYDVKM. Unmatched junction bases numbered 3, after V lost 4 bases and J lost 7 bases. This CDR3 is 14 amino acids long. DNA of the CDR3: TGTGCCAGCAGTTGGGACAGGGGTTTTGAAAAACTGTTTTTT. This sequence encodes CASSWDRGFEKLFF.